The rows below give T cell receptor beta chains drawn from one sample of a study of human T cells and chemical hapten exposure. One entry per CDR3 protein, called by TCRdb with MiXCR from the RACE reads. This sample has approximately 100,000 distinct CDR3 sequences, with 12% found just once. Sequenced here: whole blood, sampled in connection with sensitization to the hapten diphenylcyclopropenone (DPC). These receptors originate from a woman in her forties or fifties with alopecia areata. Some clones in this sample may be carry-over from other donors' samples. CDR3s include the opening cysteine and the closing phenylalanine or tryptophan. The order of the fields is J gene, V gene, D gene, clone size, CDR3 DNA, CDR3 protein. D genes are given only for firm matches. The listing skips clone size in some rows; elsewhere it reads once, few, many or a size class.

>TRBJ2-5|TRBV7-2|NA|many
TGTGCCAGCAGCTTTAGGCGGGGCCAAGAGACCCAGTACTTC
CASSFRRGQETQYF
>TRBJ2-2|TRBV5-1|NA|NA
TGCGCCAGCAGCTTGGGATCACTCACCGGGGAGCTGTTTTTT
CASSLGSLTGELFF
>TRBJ2-5|TRBV6-1|TRBD1|few
TGTGCCAGCAGTGTCCGACCCGGCAGGGGGCAAGAGACCCAGTACTTC
CASSVRPGRGQETQYF
>TRBJ1-1|TRBV5-1|TRBD1|few
TGCGCCAGCAGCCTGAGCGACAGGGGAAACACTGAAGCTTTCTTT
CASSLSDRGNTEAFF
>TRBJ1-5|TRBV7-2|TRBD1|NA
TGTGCCAGCAGAAGACAGGGGGCTAGCAATCAGCCCCAGCATTTT
CASRRQGASNQPQHF
>TRBJ2-5|TRBV28|NA|few
TGTGCCAGCACCGCAGCGAAAGAGACCCAGTACTTC
CASTAAKETQYF
>TRBJ2-1|TRBV28|NA|NA
TGTGCCACCATGCCCCGTCTGGGGGACAATGAGCAGTTCTTC
CATMPRLGDNEQFF
>TRBJ2-4|TRBV3-1|NA|few
TGTGCCAGCAGCCAAGCGTTCGACAGCAAAAACATTCAGTACTTC
CASSQAFDSKNIQYF
>TRBJ2-7|TRBV29-1|NA|few
TGCAGCGTTGAGGTGGGCCGGGACGAGCAGTACTTC
CSVEVGRDEQYF
>TRBJ1-1|TRBV9|NA|NA
TGTGCCAGCAGCGCCTTGACAGTGAACACTGAAGCTTTCTTT
CASSALTVNTEAFF
>TRBJ2-1|TRBV7-2|NA|few
TGTGCCAGCAGCTTTTGGGCAGGCAATGAGCAGTTCTTC
CASSFWAGNEQFF
>TRBJ1-1|TRBV12-3/TRBV12-4|NA|NA
TGTGCCAGCAGTTTTCGGAGAAGTGAAGCTTTCTTT
CASSFRRSEAFF
>TRBJ2-5|TRBV5-1|NA|NA
TGCGCCAGCAGCTTGGTCCCAGATTTGGAGACCCAGTACTTC
CASSLVPDLETQYF
>TRBJ2-7|TRBV7-8|NA|many
TGTGCCAGCAGCGCAGGGACTTCCTACGAGCAGTACTTC
CASSAGTSYEQYF
>TRBJ2-3|TRBV27|NA|many
TGTGCCAGCAGGGTCCTCACTAGCACAGATACGCAGTATTTT
CASRVLTSTDTQYF
>TRBJ1-1|TRBV10-2|NA|NA
TGCGCCAGCAGTTCCGGCTGGAACACTGAAGCTTTCTTT
CASSSGWNTEAFF
>TRBJ2-7|TRBV3-1|NA|once
TGTGCCAGCAGCTCCCTCGGCGGTAACTCCTACGAGCAGTACTTC
CASSSLGGNSYEQYF
>TRBJ1-1|TRBV9|NA|NA
TGTGCCAGCAGCGTTACTCCACAGGGTTCCACTGAAGCTTTCTTT
CASSVTPQGSTEAFF
>TRBJ2-3|TRBV28|NA|few
TGTGCCAGCAGTGCCCCGAGGGGGGGTCGAACAGATACGCAGTATTTT
CASSAPRGGRTDTQYF
>TRBJ2-3|TRBV29-1|NA|NA
TGCAGCGCGCCAGGAGGCGTAACAGATACGCAGTATTTT
CSAPGGVTDTQYF